This entry lists 3 T cell receptor beta chains sequenced from one sample in a study of cytomegalovirus exposure and HLA in healthy donors. In the PCR, 60 Vbeta and 13 Jbeta primers were used. Clones were sequenced by immunoSEQ multiplex PCR, and TCRdb holds only the in-frame ones, with some missing. The sample has 55,000 to 80,000 clones, around 80% seen once; the top ten hold over 1.5%. Sequencing was done on a sample of PBMCs. These receptors were collected from a man aged 18-30 years in good health and CMV-seronegative.

CDR3 region: CASSYGGLAGANVLTF. The CDR3, as DNA: TGTGCCAGCAGTTACGGGGGGTTAGCTGGGGCCAACGTCCTGACTTTC. This sequence joins TRBV6-6 and TRBJ2-6; tentative D call: TRBD2 (6 bases). CDR1 and CDR2 from the germline V gene are MNHNY and SVGAGI (reference sequence). V lost 2 bases to trimming and J lost 2 bases, with 10 bases between them. The CDR3 is 16 residues long.

The chain recombines TRBV7-2 with TRBJ2-1; 9 nucleotides agree with TRBD1. CDR1 SGHTA and CDR2 FQGNSA come from the germline V gene. CDR3 length equals 17 residues. The V segment lost 2 bases and the J segment 3 bases; nucleotides outside the gene matches: 8. In nucleotides, the CDR3 is TGTGCCAGCAGCTTATACTCCGGGACAGGGATCTACAATGAGCAGTTCTTC. This gives the protein CASSLYSGTGIYNEQFF.

The V gene is TRBV7-6, the J gene TRBJ1-6; weak D call: TRBD1 (6 bases). The CDR3 sequence is 14 residues long. The V gene's germline CDR1 is SGHVS and CDR2 FNYEAQ. V was shortened by 2 bases and J by 8 bases, with 10 bases between the two germline ends. The CDR3 coding sequence is TGTGCCAGCAGCTTAACCAGGGGATATTCACCCCTCCACTTT. Protein: CASSLTRGYSPLHF.